Listed here is a single T cell receptor beta chain. The data were obtained in a study of technical replicates of blood from several donors. Data came from immunoSEQ multiplex PCR; TCRdb stores just in-frame clones and leaves some out. The profile shows about 74,000 clones, approximately 94% of them singletons. This CDR3 is built from 18 residues. The sequencing input was T cells isolated from PBMCs. The chain employs TRBV21-1 and TRBJ2-4; the D call TRBD2 from the table was never checked on the DNA. TRBV21-1 is annotated as a pseudogene. This TCR was sampled from a human donor in good health. For the CDR3, the DNA is TGTGCCAGCAGGACAAGAGGGTCTCGGGTACCAGCCAAAAACATTCAGTACTTC. This sequence encodes CASRTRGSRVPAKNIQYF.